The 27 T cell receptor beta chains reported below all come from one sample, sequenced in a study of blood T cell repertoires in COVID-19. TCRdb's copy holds only in-frame clones and misses some; the assay was immunoSEQ multiplex PCR. Of 200,000 to 250,000 clones in the sample, about 84% were seen once. The sequencing sample was made of PBMCs or T cells enriched from blood (not recorded which). These receptors were obtained from a man aged 60-69 years who had recovered from COVID-19.

The chain couples TRBV18 to TRBJ2-7; TRBD2 agrees at 7 bases. Germline CDR1 is KGHSH and CDR2 is LQKENI. CDR3 length equals 14 residues. Trimming removed 4 bases from V and 0 bases from J; junction bases left unmatched: 3. The CDR3 DNA reads as TGTGCCAGCTCACTCGGGGGGAACTCCTACGAGCAGTACTTC. Protein product: CASSLGGNSYEQYF.

The J gene is TRBJ1-1, the V gene TRBV19, with D perhaps matching TRBD1 (6 bases). CDR1 and CDR2 from the germline V gene are LNHDA and SQIVND (reference sequence). This CDR3 spans 14 amino acids. Trimming cost V 4 bases and J 4 bases, with 13 bases left between them. The CDR3 protein is CASSTQGGGTEAFF. The CDR3 DNA is TGTGCCAGTAGTACACAGGGTGGAGGCACTGAAGCTTTCTTT.

V usage is TRBV5-5 and J usage is TRBJ2-2; D unclear. The V and J ends lost 0 bases and 6 bases respectively, with 15 bases between them. Germline CDR1 is SGHKS and CDR2 is YYEKEE (reference sequence). The CDR3 runs 16 residues. The CDR3: CASSLVALVSAGELFF. As DNA, the CDR3 is TGTGCCAGCAGCTTGGTGGCCCTAGTCTCGGCCGGGGAGCTGTTTTTT. Together with reference TRBV5-5 and TRBJ2-2, the CDR3 gives the full variable domain: DAGVTQSPTHLIKTRGQQVTLRCSPISGHKSVSWYQQVLGQGPQFIFQYYEKEERGRGNFPDRFSARQFPNYSSELNVNALLLGDSALYLCASSLVALVSAGELFFGEGSRLTVL.

The rearrangement uses TRBV28 and TRBJ2-1; TRBD2 agrees at 10 bases. CDR1 and CDR2 from the germline V gene are MDHEN and SYDVKM. CDR3 size: 17 residues. With 6 bases clipped from V and 2 bases from J, the junction kept 10 bases outside the gene matches. CDR3 bases: TGTGCCAGCAGCCTAGCGGGGGCCGGGTATCCCTACAATGAGCAGTTCTTC. It codes for CASSLAGAGYPYNEQFF.

This chain links TRBV7-9 with TRBJ1-1, with D possibly being TRBD1 (5 bases). Germline CDR1 reads SEHNR; CDR2 reads FQNEAQ (reference sequence). This CDR3 region has 13 residues. Trimming left V 1 base short and J 7 bases short, with 10 bases between. CDR3 coding DNA: TGTGCCAGCAGCTTAGTCGTCACAGGTGAAGCTTTCTTT. Its translation is CASSLVVTGEAFF.

The chain couples TRBV10-2 to TRBJ1-3, with D possibly matching TRBD1 (5 bases). The V gene lost 1 base and the J gene lost 4 bases, with 8 bases spanning the gap. The CDR3 runs to 14 residues. Germline loops: CDR1 WSHSY, CDR2 SAAADI. The CDR3 loop is CASSEWGGGNTIYF. The CDR3 coding sequence is TGCGCCAGCAGTGAGTGGGGGGGAGGAAACACCATATATTTT.

The CDR3 DNA follows: TGTGCCAGCAGCCGATCCGACAGGGGGCAAGCTAATGAAAAACTGTTTTTT. Translated, it gives CASSRSDRGQANEKLFF. The chain joins TRBV2 to TRBJ1-4; 10 positions agree with TRBD1. The CDR3 is 17 residues long. Germline loops: CDR1 SNHLY, CDR2 FYNNEI. V dropped 6 bases and J dropped 3; count of bases not matched to a gene: 10.

This chain connects TRBV7-9 to TRBJ2-3; TRBD2 matches at 14 bases. Trimming removed 4 bases from V and 3 bases from J; junction bases left unmatched: 6. CDR1 SEHNR and CDR2 FQNEAQ come from the germline V gene (reference sequence). The CDR3 runs 17 residues. The CDR3 DNA sequence: TGTGCCAGCAGCTGGGGACTAGCGGGGGCACAGACAGATACGCAGTATTTT. As protein: CASSWGLAGAQTDTQYF.

The rearrangement links TRBV11-3 to TRBJ2-3, with a weak D call TRBD2 (5 bases). Trimming left V 7 bases short and J 5 bases short, with 16 bases between. In germline, CDR1 is SGHNT, CDR2 YENEEA. The CDR3 has 14 residues. Here the CDR3 DNA reads TGTGCCAGCACATCTGGAGGCCGTATAGATACGCAGTATTTT. Translated: CASTSGGRIDTQYF.

This sequence joins TRBV12-5 and TRBJ1-1; 9 nucleotides match TRBD1. The CDR3 is 17 residues long. V gave up 2 bases and J gave up 7 bases; unmatched junction bases: 14. In germline, CDR1 is LGHNT, CDR2 FRNRAP. The CDR3 reads CASGLYLPGQGKVEAFF. DNA for the CDR3: TGTGCTAGTGGTTTGTATCTTCCGGGACAGGGTAAAGTTGAAGCTTTCTTT.

The chain uses TRBV7-3 and TRBJ2-2; weak D call: TRBD1 (5 bases). Trimming shortened V by 3 bases and J by 4 bases, and 6 bases separated the two germline ends. The length of the CDR3 is 13 residues. CDR1 SGHTA and CDR2 FQGTGA come from the germline V gene. The CDR3 reads CASSFQGTGELFF. The DNA for the CDR3 is TGTGCCAGCAGCTTCCAGGGCACCGGGGAGCTGTTTTTT.

With respect to this clone: Within the sample, other DNA sequences also encode this same CDR3. CDR3 in DNA: TGCGCCAGCAGCTTGGGCGGCAGCGAGACCCAGTACTTC. It yields the protein CASSLGGSETQYF. The chain is built from TRBV5-1 and TRBJ2-5; no clear D gene. This CDR3 contains 13 residues. Germline V lookup: CDR1 SGHRS, CDR2 YFSETQ. V was cut by 0 bases and J by 5 bases, with 8 bases left in between.

This chain joins TRBV5-1 and TRBJ1-2; 7 nucleotides agree with TRBD1. The length of the CDR3 is 15 residues. Looked up from germline, CDR1 is SGHRS and CDR2 is YFSETQ. V was pared by 4 bases and J by 4 bases, with 10 bases of the junction left unmatched. CDR3: CASSSTGARSYGYTF. CDR3 DNA: TGCGCCAGCAGCAGCACAGGGGCGCGATCCTATGGCTACACCTTC.

The gene calls are TRBV6-1 and TRBJ1-1, with D possibly being TRBD1 (6 bases). This CDR3 is 13 amino acids long. The germline V and J ends were trimmed by 0 bases and 7 bases, with 9 bases remaining between them. Germline V gives CDR1 MNHNS, CDR2 SASEGT. The chain's CDR3 is CASSEAQGVEAFF. The CDR3 bases are TGTGCCAGCAGTGAAGCACAGGGAGTTGAAGCTTTCTTT.

The chain carries TRBV13 and TRBJ2-7; TRBD1 is a possible D gene (6 bases). From germline, CDR1 is PRHDT and CDR2 FYEKMQ (reference sequence). The CDR3 consists of 14 residues. Trimming removed 5 bases from V and 2 bases from J, with 13 bases in between. The CDR3 DNA is TGTGCCAGCAGCCCCTGGACAGAGGCCTACGAGCAGTACTTC. Its protein is CASSPWTEAYEQYF.

J is TRBJ1-2 and V is TRBV3-1 (or the pseudogene TRBV3-2); D ambiguous. There are 13 residues in the CDR3. Trimming took off 2 bases at V and 4 bases at J, with 8 bases between the two ends. Germline CDR1 LGHDT, CDR2 YNNKEL (reference sequence). The CDR3 sequence: CASSQTQIYGYTF. The CDR3 DNA reads TGTGCCAGCAGCCAAACCCAGATCTATGGCTACACCTTC.

V usage is TRBV19 and J usage is TRBJ1-3; the D is unclear. Germline lookup yields CDR1 LNHDA and CDR2 SQIVND (reference sequence). V was trimmed by 3 bases and J by 4 bases, leaving 13 bases between them. The CDR3 runs 15 residues. CDR3 loop: CASSISYAQGNTIYF. CDR3 in DNA: TGTGCCAGTAGTATTTCCTACGCTCAAGGAAACACCATATATTTT.

This clone was found once. The V and J genes are TRBV7-8 and TRBJ1-2, with 11 positions matching TRBD1. Trimming removed 6 bases from V and 3 bases from J; junction bases left unmatched: 21. The CDR3 spans 20 residues. Germline values: CDR1 SGHVS, CDR2 FQNEAQ. Here the CDR3 reads CASSTPIGAGTGGLDYGYTF. The CDR3 bases are TGTGCCAGCAGTACCCCGATCGGTGCTGGGACAGGGGGATTGGACTATGGCTACACCTTC.

The chain joins TRBV19 to TRBJ2-5, with a tentative D call TRBD1 (6 bases). V was cut by 8 bases and J by 8 bases, with 21 bases left in between. The CDR3 spans 14 residues. Germline assignment: CDR1 LNHDA and CDR2 SQIVND (reference sequence). The CDR3 DNA reads as TGTGCCAGTTGGGATGGCCCCCGAGGGGGAACCCAGTACTTC. Translating it yields CASWDGPRGGTQYF.

The chain is built from TRBV18 and TRBJ2-1; D is unclear. Germline-derived CDR1 and CDR2 are KGHSH and LQKENI. The CDR3 totals 11 residues. V was cut by 5 bases and J by 7 bases, with 6 bases left in between. This CDR3 reads CASSLLNEQFF. Written as DNA, the CDR3 is TGTGCCAGCTCATTACTAAATGAGCAGTTCTTC.

V and J are TRBV18 and TRBJ2-3; TRBD2 agrees at 10 bases. Germline CDR1 is KGHSH and CDR2 is LQKENI. J gave up 5 bases and V 2 bases, and 7 bases lay outside the gene matches. CDR3 length equals 16 residues. The CDR3 is CASSPVLAGVRDTQYF. CDR3 coding DNA: TGTGCCAGCTCACCAGTCCTAGCGGGGGTGAGAGATACGCAGTATTTT.

This chain connects TRBV5-1 to TRBJ2-1, with 10 positions matching TRBD2. The V segment lost 1 base and the J segment 7 bases; nucleotides outside the gene matches: 5. Germline lookup yields CDR1 SGHRS and CDR2 YFSETQ. CDR3 length: 15 residues. The CDR3 nucleotides read TGCGCCAGCAGCTTGTTAGCGGGGGGCACAAATGAGCAGTTCTTC. It encodes CASSLLAGGTNEQFF.

The gene calls are TRBV19 and TRBJ2-1; D gene uncertain. Trimming pared 4 bases from V and 8 bases from J, leaving 12 bases between. The CDR3 has 13 amino acids. The germline V gene has CDR1 LNHDA and CDR2 SQIVND (reference sequence). CDR3 sequence: CASSTLPGHEQFF. The CDR3 DNA is TGTGCCAGTAGTACCCTCCCTGGGCATGAGCAGTTCTTC.

This sequence joins TRBV7-9 and TRBJ2-5, with 7 bases that match TRBD2. The germline V gene has CDR1 SEHNR and CDR2 FQNEAQ (reference sequence). The ends lost 5 bases at V and 5 bases at J; junction bases unmatched: 14. This CDR3 is built from 16 residues. The chain's CDR3 is CASSRIRGVAGETQYF. For the CDR3, the DNA is TGTGCCAGCAGCCGCATTCGGGGGGTCGCGGGGGAGACCCAGTACTTC.

The rearrangement uses TRBV15 and TRBJ1-1; TRBD1 aligns across 8 bases. Looked up from germline, CDR1 is LNHNV and CDR2 is YYDKDF (reference sequence). J was trimmed by 4 bases and V by 0 bases; bases with no gene match: 4. The CDR3 runs to 15 residues. The CDR3 DNA reads as TGTGCCACCAGCAGAGATCTAACAGGGGGCACTGAAGCTTTCTTT. It translates to CATSRDLTGGTEAFF.

The V call is TRBV5-1, the J call TRBJ2-6; D is possibly TRBD1 (6 bases). The V and J ends lost 4 bases and 0 bases respectively, with 14 bases between them. CDR3 length equals 17 residues. Germline assignment: CDR1 SGHRS and CDR2 YFSETQ. This chain's CDR3 is CASSPVTGYSGANVLTF. The CDR3, as DNA: TGCGCCAGCAGCCCCGTGACAGGTTACTCTGGGGCCAACGTCCTGACTTTC.

V gene TRBV19 combines with J gene TRBJ2-1, with 7 bases identical to TRBD1. Germline V gives CDR1 LNHDA, CDR2 SQIVND (reference sequence). The CDR3 totals 14 residues. J gave up 10 bases and V 3 bases, and 9 bases lay outside the gene matches. CDR3 amino acids: CASSIYNRGWEQFF. The CDR3 DNA sequence: TGTGCCAGTAGTATTTATAACAGGGGATGGGAGCAGTTCTTC.